The 21 T cell receptor beta chains presented below share a single source sample, sequenced in a study of cytomegalovirus exposure and HLA in healthy donors. 13 Jbeta primers and 60 Vbeta primers were used for the PCR. Only in-frame clones appear in the TCRdb table, and some are missing; sequencing was by immunoSEQ multiplex PCR. Among 200,000 to 250,000 clones, 85% to 90% were seen once, and the ten largest hold about 1%. Sequenced: PBMCs. Receptors originate from a young woman in good health and CMV-seronegative.

This clone was counted a single time. The chain is built from TRBV6-5 and TRBJ2-1; D call uncertain. V shed 3 bases and J shed 3 bases, with 6 bases lying between them. Germline V CDR1 and CDR2: MNHEY, SVGAGI. The CDR3 runs 13 residues. CDR3 residues: CASSYSHYNEQFF. The CDR3 nucleotides read TGTGCCAGCAGTTATTCCCACTACAATGAGCAGTTCTTC.

This chain joins TRBV7-9 and TRBJ1-1; TRBD1 aligns across 7 bases. The CDR3 is made up of 15 amino acids. V lost 5 bases, J lost 4 bases, and 10 bases stayed unmatched. Looked up from germline, CDR1 is SEHNR and CDR2 is FQNEAQ (reference sequence). The CDR3 DNA reads as TGTGCCAGCAGCGTCCTGACAGGGACCGCCACTGAAGCTTTCTTT. Its protein product is CASSVLTGTATEAFF.

This chain uses TRBV4-1 with TRBJ2-2; TRBD2 agrees at 7 bases. V dropped 3 bases and J dropped 3; count of bases not matched to a gene: 7. This CDR3 is 16 amino acids long. Per the germline V gene, CDR1 is MGHRA and CDR2 is YSYEKL. The CDR3 region is CASSHPGLSYTGELFF. The CDR3 DNA follows: TGCGCCAGCAGCCACCCGGGACTATCCTACACCGGGGAGCTGTTTTTT.

The rearrangement uses TRBV14 and TRBJ2-2, with 12 bases identical to TRBD2. The J segment lost 6 bases and the V segment lost 1 base, leaving 3 bases of the junction unmatched. The CDR3 is 16 residues long. Germline CDR1 is SGHDN and CDR2 is FVKESK. CDR3: CASSQALAGGSGELFF. In DNA form, the CDR3 reads TGTGCCAGCAGCCAAGCGCTAGCGGGAGGGTCCGGGGAGCTGTTTTTT.

The gene calls are TRBV5-5 and TRBJ2-3, with 9 bases fitting TRBD2. The CDR3 is 16 amino acids. Germline V gene lookup returns CDR1 SGHKS and CDR2 YYEKEE (reference sequence). V shed 5 bases and J 6 bases; nucleotides not matched to a gene: 13. The CDR3 is CASRIWGGGATDTQYF. CDR3 nucleotide sequence: TGTGCCAGCAGGATCTGGGGCGGGGGGGCCACCGATACGCAGTATTTT.

This clone was recorded a few times. CDR3 DNA: TGTGCCAGCAGTGCTCTAGCGAACTCCTACAATGAGCAGTTCTTC. This translates into CASSALANSYNEQFF. The chain recombines TRBV2 with TRBJ2-1; maybe TRBD2 (6 bases). Trimming left V 4 bases short and J 0 bases short, with 10 bases between. CDR3 length: 15 amino acids. Germline-derived CDR1 and CDR2 are SNHLY and FYNNEI.

V usage is TRBV19 and J usage is TRBJ1-2; maybe TRBD1 (5 bases). Germline-derived CDR1 and CDR2 are LNHDA and SQIVND (reference sequence). V lost 4 bases and J lost 4, with 19 bases in between. This CDR3 is 16 amino acids long. DNA of the CDR3: TGTGCCAGTAGTAGGGATACGGGGCCCGGGGGCTATGGCTACACCTTC. Protein product: CASSRDTGPGGYGYTF.

The J gene is TRBJ1-1, the V gene TRBV19, with 7 bases aligning to TRBD1. Looked up from germline, CDR1 is LNHDA and CDR2 is SQIVND (reference sequence). J gave up 2 bases and V 4 bases, and 4 bases lay outside the gene matches. The CDR3 length is 14 residues. CDR3 amino acids: CASSSRTGNTEAFF. The CDR3, as DNA: TGTGCCAGTAGTAGCCGGACAGGTAACACTGAAGCTTTCTTT.

This chain links TRBV5-1 with TRBJ2-7; 9 positions agree with TRBD1. This CDR3 has 15 amino acids. V lost 2 bases, J lost 1 base, and 4 bases stayed unmatched. Germline CDR1 SGHRS, CDR2 YFSETQ. DNA of the CDR3: TGCGCCAGCAGCTTAGGACAGGGGTGGTCCTACGAGCAGTACTTC. Amino acid sequence: CASSLGQGWSYEQYF.

This chain uses TRBV9 with TRBJ2-3; 11 nucleotides match TRBD2. The CDR3 extends over 16 amino acids. Germline V gives CDR1 SGDLS, CDR2 YYNGEE. J lost 4 bases, V lost 4 bases, and 8 bases had no gene match. CDR3 loop: CASSPRSGRAPDTQYF. The CDR3 DNA is TGTGCCAGCAGCCCACGTAGCGGGAGGGCCCCAGATACGCAGTATTTT.

The V gene is TRBV5-6, the J gene TRBJ2-2; 12 bases align to TRBD2. CDR3 length: 15 amino acids. Looked up from germline, CDR1 is SGHDT and CDR2 is YYEEEE. Trimming at V came to 7 bases and at J to 5 bases, leaving 6 bases not matched to a gene. This CDR3 reads CASRPSGGGTGELFF. The CDR3, as DNA: TGTGCCAGCCGACCTAGCGGGGGGGGGACCGGGGAGCTGTTTTTT.

V usage is TRBV4-1 and J usage is TRBJ2-7, with D possibly TRBD2 on 6 matching bases. The CDR3 extends over 14 amino acids. Looked up from germline, CDR1 is MGHRA and CDR2 is YSYEKL. Trimming removed 1 base from V and 2 bases from J, with 9 bases in between. The CDR3 region has the DNA TGCGCCAGCAGCCAAGGACTAGTTACCTACGAGCAGTACTTC. Translation gives CASSQGLVTYEQYF.

CDR3 residues: CASSSGAGGTYEQYF. CDR3 sequence (DNA): TGTGCCAGCAGCTCTGGGGCAGGGGGCACTTACGAGCAGTACTTC. This chain uses TRBV7-7 with TRBJ2-7, with 8 bases that match TRBD1. Germline trimming cut 4 bases from V and 4 bases from J; bases unmatched to any gene: 9. Per germline, CDR1 SSHAT and CDR2 FNYEAQ (reference sequence). The CDR3 runs to 15 residues.

The genes are TRBV5-4 and TRBJ1-2; 7 positions match TRBD1. The germline CDR1 and CDR2 sequences are SGHNT and YYREEE (reference sequence). The CDR3 length is 17 residues. V was pared by 2 bases and J by 3 bases, with 13 bases of the junction left unmatched. The CDR3 sequence: CASSFQNLRGDHYGYTF. As DNA, the CDR3 is TGTGCCAGCAGCTTTCAAAACCTCAGGGGGGATCACTATGGCTACACCTTC.

This chain connects TRBV18 to TRBJ2-6; the match to TRBD1 covers 8 bases. V was pared by 8 bases and J by 2 bases, with 8 bases of the junction left unmatched. This CDR3 is built from 16 residues. Looked up from germline, CDR1 is KGHSH and CDR2 is LQKENI. CDR3 protein: CASTDRVYTGANVLTF. The CDR3 DNA reads TGTGCCAGCACGGACAGGGTCTATACTGGGGCCAACGTCCTGACTTTC.

V and J are TRBV28 and TRBJ2-5; TRBD2 is a possible D gene (6 bases). The CDR3 loop spans 14 amino acids. Germline CDR1 is MDHEN and CDR2 is SYDVKM. Trimming removed 10 bases at V and 8 bases at J, with 23 bases between. The CDR3 DNA reads TGTGCCACCTCCGGCGGGACTCTCCCAACTACCCAGTACTTC. It encodes CATSGGTLPTTQYF.

The chain recombines TRBV7-9 with TRBJ1-1, with 8 bases fitting TRBD1. The trim removed 5 bases at V and 1 base at J, leaving 3 bases unmatched. This CDR3 has 14 residues. The germline CDR1 and CDR2 sequences are SEHNR and FQNEAQ (reference sequence). The CDR3 nucleotides are TGTGCCAGCAGCGTCGACAGGGGGAACACTGAAGCTTTCTTT. Translating gives CASSVDRGNTEAFF.

This clone showed up just once. The CDR3 nucleotides read TGTGCCAGCACCCCCCCCGGGGAGTGGGCCTACGAGCAGTACTTC. It encodes CASTPPGEWAYEQYF. The V gene is TRBV25-1, the J gene TRBJ2-7, with D tentatively TRBD2 (5 bases). V shed 7 bases and J shed 2 bases, with 18 bases lying between them. The V gene's germline CDR1 is MGHDK and CDR2 SYGVNS. CDR3 length: 15 residues.

This chain links TRBV27 with TRBJ2-3; D remains ambiguous. V shed 2 bases and J shed 0 bases, with 6 bases lying between them. This CDR3 has 14 residues. Germline V gene data show CDR1 as MNHEY and CDR2 as SMNVEV (reference sequence). The CDR3: CASSLIISTDTQYF. The CDR3 DNA follows: TGTGCCAGCAGTTTAATTATTAGCACAGATACGCAGTATTTT.

This rearrangement joins TRBV11-2 to TRBJ2-2, with no clear D. V was trimmed by 2 bases and J by 7 bases, leaving 5 bases between them. Germline V gene sequence: CDR1 SGHAT, CDR2 FQNNGV. The CDR3 spans 12 residues. Written as DNA, the CDR3 is TGTGCCAGCAGCTTACCTATCGGGGAGCTGTTTTTT. Its protein is CASSLPIGELFF. Drawing the rest from reference TRBV11-2 and TRBJ2-2, the complete variable domain is EAGVAQSPRYKIIEKRQSVAFWCNPISGHATLYWYQQILGQGPKLLIQFQNNGVVDDSQLPKDRFSAERLKGVDSTLKIQPAKLEDSAVYLCASSLPIGELFFGEGSRLTVL.

The rearrangement joins TRBV7-2 to TRBJ2-7, with D perhaps matching TRBD1 (6 bases). CDR1 is SGHTA and CDR2 is FQGNSA in the germline V gene. This CDR3 is 15 amino acids long. The V end lost 5 bases, the J end lost 2 bases, and 16 bases lay between the germline ends. The CDR3 region is CASSPTGFPTYEQYF. CDR3 in DNA: TGTGCCAGCAGCCCTACAGGGTTTCCCACCTACGAGCAGTACTTC.